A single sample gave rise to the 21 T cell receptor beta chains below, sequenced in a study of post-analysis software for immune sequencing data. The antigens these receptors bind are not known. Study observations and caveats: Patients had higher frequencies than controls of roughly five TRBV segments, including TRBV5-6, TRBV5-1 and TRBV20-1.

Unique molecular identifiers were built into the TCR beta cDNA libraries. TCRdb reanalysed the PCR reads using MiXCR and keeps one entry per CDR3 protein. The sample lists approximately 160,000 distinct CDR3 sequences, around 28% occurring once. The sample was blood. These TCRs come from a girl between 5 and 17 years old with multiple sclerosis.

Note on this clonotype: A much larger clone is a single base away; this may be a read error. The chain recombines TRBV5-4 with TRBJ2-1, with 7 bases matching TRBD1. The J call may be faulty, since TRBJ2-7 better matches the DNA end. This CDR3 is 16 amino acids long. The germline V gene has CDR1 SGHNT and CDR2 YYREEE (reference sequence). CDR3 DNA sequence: TGTGCCAGCAGCCCTCCAGGACAGGCGTCCTACAATGAGCAGTACTTC. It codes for CASSPPGQASYNEQYF.

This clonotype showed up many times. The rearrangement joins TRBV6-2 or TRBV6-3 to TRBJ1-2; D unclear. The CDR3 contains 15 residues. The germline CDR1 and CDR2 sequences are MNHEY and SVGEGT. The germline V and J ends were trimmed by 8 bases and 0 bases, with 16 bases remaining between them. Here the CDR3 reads CASVYSTRTNYGYTF. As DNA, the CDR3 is TGTGCCAGCGTATATTCAACGAGGACTAACTATGGCTACACCTTC.

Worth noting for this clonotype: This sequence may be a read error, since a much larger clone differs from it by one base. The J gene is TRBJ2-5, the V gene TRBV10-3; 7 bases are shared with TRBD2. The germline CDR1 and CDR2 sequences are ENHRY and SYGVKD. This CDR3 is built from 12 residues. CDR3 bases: TGTGCCACCAGTGAGTCAGGGCTAGCGGTGTACTTC. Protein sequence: CATSESGLAVYF.

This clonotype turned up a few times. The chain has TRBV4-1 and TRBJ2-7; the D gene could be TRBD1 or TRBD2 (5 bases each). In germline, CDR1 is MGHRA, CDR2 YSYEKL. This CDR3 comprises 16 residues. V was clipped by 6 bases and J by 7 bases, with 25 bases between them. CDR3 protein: CASSQQSGTDHNEQYF. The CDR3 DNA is TGCGCCAGCAGTCAACAATCCGGGACCGACCACAATGAGCAGTACTTC.

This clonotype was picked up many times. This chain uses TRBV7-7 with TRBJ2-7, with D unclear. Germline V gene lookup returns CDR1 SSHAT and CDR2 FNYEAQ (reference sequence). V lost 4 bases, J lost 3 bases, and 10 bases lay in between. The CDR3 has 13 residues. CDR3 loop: CASSWDEGYEQYF. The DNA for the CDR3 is TGTGCCAGCAGCTGGGATGAAGGCTACGAGCAGTACTTC. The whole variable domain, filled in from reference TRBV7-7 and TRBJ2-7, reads GAGVSQSPRYKVTKRGQDVTLRCDPISSHATLYWYQQALGQGPEFLTYFNYEAQPDKSGLPSDRFSAERPEGSISTLTIQRTEQRDSAMYRCASSWDEGYEQYFGPGTRLTVT.

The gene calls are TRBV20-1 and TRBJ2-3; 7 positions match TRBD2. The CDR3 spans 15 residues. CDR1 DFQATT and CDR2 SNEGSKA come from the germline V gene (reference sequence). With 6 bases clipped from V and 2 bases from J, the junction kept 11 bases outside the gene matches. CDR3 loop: CSAILAWQYTDTQYF. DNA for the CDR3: TGCAGTGCAATACTAGCGTGGCAATACACAGATACGCAGTATTTT.

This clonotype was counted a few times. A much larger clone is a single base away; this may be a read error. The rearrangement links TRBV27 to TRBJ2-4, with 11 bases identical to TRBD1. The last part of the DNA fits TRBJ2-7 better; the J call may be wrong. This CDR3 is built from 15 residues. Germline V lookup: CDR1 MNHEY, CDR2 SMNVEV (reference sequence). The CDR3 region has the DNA TGTGCCAGCAGCGGGAGGGACAGGGGGACCCACGAGCAGTACTTC. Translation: CASSGRDRGTHEQYF.

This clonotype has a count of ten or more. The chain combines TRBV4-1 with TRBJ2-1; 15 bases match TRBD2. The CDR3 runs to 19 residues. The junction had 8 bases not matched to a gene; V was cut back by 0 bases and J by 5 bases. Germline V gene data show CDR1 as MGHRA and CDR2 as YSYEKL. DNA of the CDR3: TGCGCCAGCAGCCAAGAGGTCGGACTAGCGGGAGGGCCTGACAATGAGCAGTTCTTC. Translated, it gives CASSQEVGLAGGPDNEQFF.

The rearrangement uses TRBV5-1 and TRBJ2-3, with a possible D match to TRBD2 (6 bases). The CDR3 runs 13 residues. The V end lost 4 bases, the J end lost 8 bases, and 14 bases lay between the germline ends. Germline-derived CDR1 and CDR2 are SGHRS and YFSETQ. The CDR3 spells CASSPGSKGTQYF. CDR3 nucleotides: TGCGCCAGCAGCCCCGGGAGTAAGGGTACGCAGTATTTT.

Written as DNA, the CDR3 is TGCAGTGCCGACCTAGGACAGGGATTAGTCGATGAGCAGTTCTTC. It yields the protein CSADLGQGLVDEQFF. The V gene is TRBV20-1, the J gene TRBJ2-1; TRBD1 matches 8 bases. Germline values: CDR1 DFQATT, CDR2 SNEGSKA (reference sequence). J gave up 8 bases and V 6 bases, and 15 bases lay outside the gene matches. The CDR3 totals 15 residues.

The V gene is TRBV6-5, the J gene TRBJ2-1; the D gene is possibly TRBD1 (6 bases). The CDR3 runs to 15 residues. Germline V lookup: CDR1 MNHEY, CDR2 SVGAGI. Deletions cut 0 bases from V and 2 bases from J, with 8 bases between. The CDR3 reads CASSYSGAPYNEQFF. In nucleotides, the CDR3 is TGTGCCAGCAGTTACTCGGGGGCCCCCTACAATGAGCAGTTCTTC.

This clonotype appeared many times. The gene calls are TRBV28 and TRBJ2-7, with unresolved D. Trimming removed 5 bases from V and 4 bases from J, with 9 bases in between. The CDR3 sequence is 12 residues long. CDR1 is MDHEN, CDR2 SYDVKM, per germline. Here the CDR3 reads CASSPPGYEQYF. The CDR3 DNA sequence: TGTGCCAGCAGTCCTCCTGGTTACGAGCAGTACTTC.

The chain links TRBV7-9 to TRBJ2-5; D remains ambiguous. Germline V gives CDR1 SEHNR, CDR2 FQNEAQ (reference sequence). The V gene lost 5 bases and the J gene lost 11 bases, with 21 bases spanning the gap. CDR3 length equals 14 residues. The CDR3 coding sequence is TGTGCCAGCAGCCCCTCCATTCCCGGTTGGCAGCAGTACTTC. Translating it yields CASSPSIPGWQQYF.

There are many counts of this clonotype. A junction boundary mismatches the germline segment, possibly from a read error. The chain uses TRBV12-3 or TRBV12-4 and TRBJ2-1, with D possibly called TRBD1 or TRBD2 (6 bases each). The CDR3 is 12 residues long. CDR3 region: CGTGGTKNEQFF. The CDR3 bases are TGCGGAACTGGCGGGACAAAGAATGAGCAGTTCTTC.

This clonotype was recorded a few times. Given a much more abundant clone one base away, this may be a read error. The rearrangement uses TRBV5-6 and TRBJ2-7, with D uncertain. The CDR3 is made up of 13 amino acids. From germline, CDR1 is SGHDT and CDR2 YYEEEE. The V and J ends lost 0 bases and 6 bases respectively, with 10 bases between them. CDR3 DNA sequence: TGTGCCAGCAGCTTGGTCCACCGCGCCGAGCAGTACTTC. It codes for CASSLVHRAEQYF.

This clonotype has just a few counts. The CDR3 DNA follows: TGTGCCAGCCTCGGGTGGGATGGAAGATCGGCTTTCTTT. It yields the protein CASLGWDGRSAFF. V is TRBV6-5 and J is TRBJ1-1; unclear D gene. The V and J ends lost 8 bases and 11 bases respectively, with 21 bases between them. This CDR3 has 13 residues. In germline, CDR1 is MNHEY, CDR2 SVGAGI.

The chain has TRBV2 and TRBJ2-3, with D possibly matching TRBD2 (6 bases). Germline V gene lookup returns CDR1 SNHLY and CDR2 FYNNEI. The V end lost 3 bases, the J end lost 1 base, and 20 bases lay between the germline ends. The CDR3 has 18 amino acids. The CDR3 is CASSEEGRRAVGTDTQYF. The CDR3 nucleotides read TGTGCCAGCAGTGAGGAGGGTAGGAGGGCTGTCGGCACAGATACGCAGTATTTT. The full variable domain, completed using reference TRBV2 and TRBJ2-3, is EPEVTQTPSHQVTQMGQEVILRCVPISNHLYFYWYRQILGQKVEFLVSFYNNEISEKSEIFDDQFSVERPDGSNFTLKIRSTKLEDSAMYFCASSEEGRRAVGTDTQYFGPGTRLTVL.

In nucleotides, the CDR3 is TGTGCCAGCAGTTACTCGGGGACAGCGAATCAGCCCCAGCATTTT. Its translation: CASSYSGTANQPQHF. The rearrangement uses TRBV6-5 and TRBJ1-5, with 7 bases aligning to TRBD1. This CDR3 contains 15 residues. With 0 bases clipped from V and 4 bases from J, the junction kept 3 bases outside the gene matches. Germline CDR1 reads MNHEY; CDR2 reads SVGAGI.

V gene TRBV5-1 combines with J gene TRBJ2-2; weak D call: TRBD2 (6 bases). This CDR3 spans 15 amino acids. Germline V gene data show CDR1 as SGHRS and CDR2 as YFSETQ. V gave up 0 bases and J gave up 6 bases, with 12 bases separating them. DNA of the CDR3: TGCGCCAGCAGCTTGGGACTAGAGGCCGCCGGGGAGCTGTTTTTT. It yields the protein CASSLGLEAAGELFF.

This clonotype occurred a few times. The CDR3 DNA reads TGTGCCAGCAGTTGGTGGGTAGGAGGGGGTGTTTACAATGAGCAGTTCTTC. Protein sequence: CASSWWVGGGVYNEQFF. The chain combines TRBV6-6 with TRBJ2-1; D possibly matches TRBD1 or TRBD2 (6 bases each). The germline V gene has CDR1 MNHNY and CDR2 SVGAGI (reference sequence). V lost 4 bases to trimming and J lost 4 bases, with 20 bases between them. The CDR3 spans 17 residues.

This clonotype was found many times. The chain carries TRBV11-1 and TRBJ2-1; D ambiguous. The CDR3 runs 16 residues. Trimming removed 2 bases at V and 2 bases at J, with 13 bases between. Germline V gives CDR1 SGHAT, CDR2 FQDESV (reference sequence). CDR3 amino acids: CASSLYGPLAYNEQFF. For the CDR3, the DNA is TGTGCCAGCAGCTTATACGGGCCGCTAGCCTACAATGAGCAGTTCTTC. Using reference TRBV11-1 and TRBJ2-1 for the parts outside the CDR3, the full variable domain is EAEVAQSPRYKITEKSQAVAFWCDPISGHATLYWYRQILGQGPELLVQFQDESVVDDSQLPKDRFSAERLKGVDSTLKIQPAELGDSAMYLCASSLYGPLAYNEQFFGPGTRLTVL.